This T cell receptor beta chain came from a study of T cell responses to AZD1222 COVID-19 vaccine. Sequencing used immunoSEQ multiplex PCR; TCRdb keeps in-frame clones, though not all of them. The table has around 80,000 clones, roughly 90% seen once; the top ten hold more than 4.5%. Second-dose intervals of approximately 4 or approximately 12 weeks were pooled. The study, taken as a whole, reports: Once two AZD1222 doses were given, Spike-specific TCR breadth and depth went up.

Of note for this clone: Its cognate antigen is unknown.

The TCR originated in an adult who received the AZD1222 COVID-19 vaccine. Material: peripheral blood, obtained 28 days after the second AZD1222 dose.

DNA of the CDR3: TGTGCCAGCAGCAAACTGGGTAGCTGGAAGATGGAGACCCAGTACTTC. This codes for CASSKLGSWKMETQYF. The chain employs TRBV21-1 and TRBJ2-5; the D segment call TRBD2 is taken from the table without a DNA check. TRBV21-1 is described as a pseudogene. This CDR3 comprises 16 residues.